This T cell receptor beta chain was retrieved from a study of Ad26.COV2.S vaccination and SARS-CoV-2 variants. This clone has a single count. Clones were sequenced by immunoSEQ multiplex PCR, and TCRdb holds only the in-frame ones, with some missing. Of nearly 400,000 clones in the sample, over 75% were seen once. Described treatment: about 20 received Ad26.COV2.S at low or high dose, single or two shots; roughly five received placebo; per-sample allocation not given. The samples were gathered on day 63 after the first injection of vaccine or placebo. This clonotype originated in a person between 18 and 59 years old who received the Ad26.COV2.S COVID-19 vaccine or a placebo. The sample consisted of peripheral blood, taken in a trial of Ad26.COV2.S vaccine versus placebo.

The CDR3 nucleotides are TGTGCCACCAGATTGACGGAGGGGAACACTGAAGCTTTCTTT. It encodes CATRLTEGNTEAFF. The rearrangement uses TRBV15 and TRBJ1-1; D is ambiguous. Germline CDR1 reads LNHNV; CDR2 reads YYDKDF (reference sequence). V was shortened by 6 bases and J by 1 base, with 12 bases between the two germline ends. The CDR3 loop spans 14 amino acids. Full variable domain (remainder filled in from reference TRBV15 and TRBJ1-1): DAMVIQNPRYQVTQFGKPVTLSCSQTLNHNVMYWYQQKSSQAPKLLFHYYDKDFNNEADTPDNFQSRRPNTSFCFLDIRSPGLGDTAMYLCATRLTEGNTEAFFGQGTRLTVV.